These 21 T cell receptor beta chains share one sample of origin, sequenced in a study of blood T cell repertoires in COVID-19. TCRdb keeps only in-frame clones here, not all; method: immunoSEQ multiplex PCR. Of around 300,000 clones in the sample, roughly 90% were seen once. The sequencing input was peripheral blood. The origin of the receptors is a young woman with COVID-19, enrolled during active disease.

The DNA of the CDR3 is TGTGCCAGCAGCTCCACAGGGGCGAGGGGCTACACCTTC. It specifies CASSSTGARGYTF. The genes are TRBV7-3 and TRBJ1-2, with 7 bases identical to TRBD1. The CDR3 is 13 amino acids. Germline V gene sequence: CDR1 SGHTA, CDR2 FQGTGA. V shed 4 bases, J shed 8 bases, and the junction held 7 bases outside the gene matches.

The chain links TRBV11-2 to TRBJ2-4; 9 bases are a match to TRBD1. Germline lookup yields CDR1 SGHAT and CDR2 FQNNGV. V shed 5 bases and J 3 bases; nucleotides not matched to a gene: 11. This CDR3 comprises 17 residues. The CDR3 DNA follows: TGTGCCAGCAGCCGTACTACAGGGGGCGCTGACAAAAACATTCAGTACTTC. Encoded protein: CASSRTTGGADKNIQYF.

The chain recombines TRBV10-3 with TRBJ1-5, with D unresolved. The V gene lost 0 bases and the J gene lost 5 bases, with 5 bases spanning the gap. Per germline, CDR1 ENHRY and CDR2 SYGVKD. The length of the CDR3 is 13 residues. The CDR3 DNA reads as TGTGCCATCAGTGAGTCGATAGATCAGCCCCAGCATTTT. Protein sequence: CAISESIDQPQHF.

In nucleotides, the CDR3 is TGTGCCAGCAGCTTGGCGGTAGCACAAAACATTCAGTACTTC. Protein: CASSLAVAQNIQYF. The chain joins TRBV5-4 to TRBJ2-4; D unclear. The CDR3 loop spans 14 amino acids. V was trimmed by 0 bases and J by 5 bases, leaving 9 bases between them. The V gene's germline CDR1 is SGHNT and CDR2 YYREEE (reference sequence).

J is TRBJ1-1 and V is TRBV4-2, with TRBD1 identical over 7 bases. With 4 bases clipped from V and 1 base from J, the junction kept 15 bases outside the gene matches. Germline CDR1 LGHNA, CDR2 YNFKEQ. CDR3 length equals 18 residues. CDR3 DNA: TGTGCCAGCAGCCTTCCTTTGGGGCAGGGGGGTAAGAACACTGAAGCTTTCTTT. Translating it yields CASSLPLGQGGKNTEAFF.

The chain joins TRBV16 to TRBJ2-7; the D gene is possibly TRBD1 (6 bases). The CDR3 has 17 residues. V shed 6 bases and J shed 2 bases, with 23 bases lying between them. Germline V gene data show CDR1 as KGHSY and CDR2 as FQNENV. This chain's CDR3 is CASRHSFRDKLTYEQYF. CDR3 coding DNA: TGTGCCAGCAGACATTCTTTTCGGGACAAATTAACCTACGAGCAGTACTTC.

CDR3 DNA sequence: TGTGCCAGCATTTATGGACAGCACTCCTACGAGCAGTACTTC. The encoded protein is CASIYGQHSYEQYF. The chain combines TRBV2 with TRBJ2-7; possibly TRBD1 for D (6 bases). Trimming removed 7 bases from V and 0 bases from J, with 13 bases in between. The germline V gene has CDR1 SNHLY and CDR2 FYNNEI. The CDR3 totals 14 residues.

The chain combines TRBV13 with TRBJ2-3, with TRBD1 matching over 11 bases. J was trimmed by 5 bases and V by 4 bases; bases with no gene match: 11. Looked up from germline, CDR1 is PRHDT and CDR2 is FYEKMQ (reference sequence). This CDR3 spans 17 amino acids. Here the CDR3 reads CASSSEGDRGSRDTQYF. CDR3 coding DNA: TGTGCCAGCAGCTCAGAAGGGGACAGGGGGTCGAGAGATACGCAGTATTTT.

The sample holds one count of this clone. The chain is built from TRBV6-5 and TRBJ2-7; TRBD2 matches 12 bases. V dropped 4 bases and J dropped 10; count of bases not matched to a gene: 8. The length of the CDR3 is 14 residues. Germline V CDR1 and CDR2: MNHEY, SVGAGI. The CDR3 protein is CASSSTTSGSSQYF. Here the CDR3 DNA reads TGTGCCAGCAGTTCTACGACTAGCGGGAGCTCCCAGTACTTC.

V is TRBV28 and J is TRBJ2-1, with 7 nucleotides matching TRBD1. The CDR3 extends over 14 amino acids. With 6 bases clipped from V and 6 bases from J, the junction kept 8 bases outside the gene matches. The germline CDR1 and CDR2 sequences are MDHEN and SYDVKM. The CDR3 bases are TGTGCCAGCAGCCTGACAGGGCCTGTCAATGAGCAGTTCTTC. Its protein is CASSLTGPVNEQFF.

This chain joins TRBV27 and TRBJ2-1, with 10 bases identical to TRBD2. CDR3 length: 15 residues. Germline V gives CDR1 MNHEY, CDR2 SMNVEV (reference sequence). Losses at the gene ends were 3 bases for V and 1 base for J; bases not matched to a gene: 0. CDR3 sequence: CASSLTSGSYNEQFF. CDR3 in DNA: TGTGCCAGCAGTTTGACTAGCGGGTCCTACAATGAGCAGTTCTTC.

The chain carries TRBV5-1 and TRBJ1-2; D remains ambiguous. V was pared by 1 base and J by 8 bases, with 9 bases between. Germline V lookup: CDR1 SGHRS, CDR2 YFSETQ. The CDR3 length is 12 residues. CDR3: CASSLPEEGYTF. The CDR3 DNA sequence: TGCGCCAGCAGCTTGCCCGAGGAAGGCTACACCTTC. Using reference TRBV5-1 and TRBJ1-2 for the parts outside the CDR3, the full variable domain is KAGVTQTPRYLIKTRGQQVTLSCSPISGHRSVSWYQQTPGQGLQFLFEYFSETQRNKGNFPGRFSGRQFSNSRSEMNVSTLELGDSALYLCASSLPEEGYTFGSGTRLTVV.

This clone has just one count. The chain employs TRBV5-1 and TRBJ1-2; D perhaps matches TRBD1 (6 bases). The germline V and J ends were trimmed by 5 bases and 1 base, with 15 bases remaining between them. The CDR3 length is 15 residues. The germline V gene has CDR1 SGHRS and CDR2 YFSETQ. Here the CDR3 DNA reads TGCGCCAGCAGACCCGGACAGAGACTTAACTATGGCTACACCTTC. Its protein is CASRPGQRLNYGYTF.

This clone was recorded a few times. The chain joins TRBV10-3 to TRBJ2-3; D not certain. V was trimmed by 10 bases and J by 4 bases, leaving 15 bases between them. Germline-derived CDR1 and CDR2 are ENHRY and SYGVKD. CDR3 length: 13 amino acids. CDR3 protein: CANSNSNADTQYF. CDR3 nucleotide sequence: TGTGCCAATAGCAACTCTAACGCAGATACGCAGTATTTT.

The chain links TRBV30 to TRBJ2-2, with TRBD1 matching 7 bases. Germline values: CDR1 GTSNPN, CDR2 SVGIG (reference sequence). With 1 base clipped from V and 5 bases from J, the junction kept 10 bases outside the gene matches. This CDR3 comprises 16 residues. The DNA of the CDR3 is TGTGCCTGGAGTGCAGCCGGGACAGTCAAGACCGGGGAGCTGTTTTTT. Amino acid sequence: CAWSAAGTVKTGELFF.

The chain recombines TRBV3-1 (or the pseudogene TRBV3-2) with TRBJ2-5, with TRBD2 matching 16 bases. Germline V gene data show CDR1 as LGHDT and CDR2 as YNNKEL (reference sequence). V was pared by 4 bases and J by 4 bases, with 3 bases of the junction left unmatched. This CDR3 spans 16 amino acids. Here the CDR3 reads CASSLGTSGRGETQYF. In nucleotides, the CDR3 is TGTGCCAGCAGCCTAGGGACTAGCGGGAGGGGAGAGACCCAGTACTTC.

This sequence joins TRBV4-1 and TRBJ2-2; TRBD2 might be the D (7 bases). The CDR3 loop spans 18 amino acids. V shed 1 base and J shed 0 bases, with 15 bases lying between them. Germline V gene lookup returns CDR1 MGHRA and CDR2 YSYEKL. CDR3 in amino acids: CASSQVGGLGANTGELFF. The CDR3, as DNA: TGCGCCAGCAGCCAAGTGGGGGGGCTGGGGGCGAACACCGGGGAGCTGTTTTTT.

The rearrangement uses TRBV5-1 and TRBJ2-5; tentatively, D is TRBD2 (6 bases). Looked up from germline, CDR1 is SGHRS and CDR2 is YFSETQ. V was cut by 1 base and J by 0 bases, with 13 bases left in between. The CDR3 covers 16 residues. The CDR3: CASSLWSSGDQETQYF. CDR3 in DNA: TGCGCCAGCAGCTTGTGGAGTAGCGGAGACCAAGAGACCCAGTACTTC.

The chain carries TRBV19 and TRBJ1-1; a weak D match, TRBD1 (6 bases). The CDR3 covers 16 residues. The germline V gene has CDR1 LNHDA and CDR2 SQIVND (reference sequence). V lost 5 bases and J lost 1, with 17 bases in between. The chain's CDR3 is CASSRRTGSGNTEAFF. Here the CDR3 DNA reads TGTGCCAGTAGTCGCCGAACAGGGTCGGGGAACACTGAAGCTTTCTTT.

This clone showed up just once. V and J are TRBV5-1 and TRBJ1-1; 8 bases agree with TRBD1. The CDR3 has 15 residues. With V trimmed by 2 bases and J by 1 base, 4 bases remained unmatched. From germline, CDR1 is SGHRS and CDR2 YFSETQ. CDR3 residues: CASSFSGTGNTEAFF. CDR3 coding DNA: TGCGCCAGCAGCTTTTCCGGGACAGGGAACACTGAAGCTTTCTTT.

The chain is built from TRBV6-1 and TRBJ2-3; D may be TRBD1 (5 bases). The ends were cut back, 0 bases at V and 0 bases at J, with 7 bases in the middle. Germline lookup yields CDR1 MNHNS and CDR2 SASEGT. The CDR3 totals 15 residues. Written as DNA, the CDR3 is TGTGCCAGCAGTGAAGCAGGGGCTAGCACAGATACGCAGTATTTT. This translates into CASSEAGASTDTQYF.